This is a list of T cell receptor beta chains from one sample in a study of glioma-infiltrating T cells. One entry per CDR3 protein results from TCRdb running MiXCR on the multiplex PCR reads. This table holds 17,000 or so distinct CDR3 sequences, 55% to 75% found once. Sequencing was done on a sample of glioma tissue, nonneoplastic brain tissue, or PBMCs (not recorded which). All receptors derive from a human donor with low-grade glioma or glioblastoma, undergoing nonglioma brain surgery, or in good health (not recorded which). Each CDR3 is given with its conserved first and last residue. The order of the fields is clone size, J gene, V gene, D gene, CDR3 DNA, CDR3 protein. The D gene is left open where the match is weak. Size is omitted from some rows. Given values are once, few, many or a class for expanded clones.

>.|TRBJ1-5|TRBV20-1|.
TGCAGTGCCTTCGGGACTTCTAACCATGGCAATCAGCCCCAGCATTTT
CSAFGTSNHGNQPQHF
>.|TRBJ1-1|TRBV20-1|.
TGCAGTGCCGCAGTCCCCGGGGGTACTGAAGCTTTCTTT
CSAAVPGGTEAFF
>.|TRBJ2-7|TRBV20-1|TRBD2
TGCAGTGCTAGAGATCCAGCGGGGGTCCTTTACGAGCAGTACTTC
CSARDPAGVLYEQYF
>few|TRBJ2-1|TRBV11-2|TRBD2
TGTGCCAGCAGCTTAGATCCCGGGGAGGGAAATGAGCAGTTCTTC
CASSLDPGEGNEQFF
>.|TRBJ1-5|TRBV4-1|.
TGCGCCAGCAGCCACGGACGGCCGGTTAGGAGCAATCAGCCCCAGCATTTT
CASSHGRPVRSNQPQHF
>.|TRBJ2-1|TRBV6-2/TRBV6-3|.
TGTGCCAGCTCGGTACAACCCGGACCATACAATGAGCAGTTCTTC
CASSVQPGPYNEQFF
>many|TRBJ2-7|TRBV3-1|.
TGTGCCAGCAGCCCCCGGTCCTACGAGCAGTACTTC
CASSPRSYEQYF
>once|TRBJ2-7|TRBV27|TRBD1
TGTGCCAGCAGATCAAACAGGGACAGCTACGAGCAGTACTTC
CASRSNRDSYEQYF
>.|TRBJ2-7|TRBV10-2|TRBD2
TGCGCCAGCAGGGTAGCGGGACGGGACGAGCAGTACTTC
CASRVAGRDEQYF
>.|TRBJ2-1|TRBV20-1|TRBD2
TGCAGTTCCTCCCCCGGGGGGAATGAGCAGTTCTTC
CSSSPGGNEQFF
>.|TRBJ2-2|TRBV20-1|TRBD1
TGCAGTGCTAGAGCCTTACCGGGACAGGGGGCAGCCGGGGAGCTGTTTTTT
CSARALPGQGAAGELFF
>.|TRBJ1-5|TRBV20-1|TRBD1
TGCAGTGCCGATACAGGGGGGAGCAATCAGCCCCAGCATTTT
CSADTGGSNQPQHF
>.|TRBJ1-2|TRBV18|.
TGTGCCAGCTCACCCCCCGGCAGCGGACGAGGGGGCTACACCTTC
CASSPPGSGRGGYTF
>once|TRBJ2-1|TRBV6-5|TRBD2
TGTGCCACCATTCTAGCGGGAGTCTACAATGAGCAGTTCTTC
CATILAGVYNEQFF
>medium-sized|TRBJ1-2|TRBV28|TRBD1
TGTGCCAGCAGAAAACAGGGGGCGAAGTTCAACGGCTACACCTTC
CASRKQGAKFNGYTF
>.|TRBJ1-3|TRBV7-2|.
TGTGCCAGCAGCCTTACCGCGGGGGCGAGAGGAAACACCATATATTTT
CASSLTAGARGNTIYF
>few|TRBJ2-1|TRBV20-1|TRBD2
TGCAGTGCTAGGGCTACTAGCGAATACAATGAGCAGTTCTTC
CSARATSEYNEQFF
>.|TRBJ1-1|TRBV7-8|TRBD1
TGTGCCAGCAGCTCTGGGACAGCTATGAACACTGAAGCTTTCTTT
CASSSGTAMNTEAFF
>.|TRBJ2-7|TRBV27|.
TGTGCCAGCAATATGAACCGCCCCAATAGGGCCTACGAGCAGTACTTC
CASNMNRPNRAYEQYF
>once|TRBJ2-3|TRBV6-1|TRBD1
TGTGCCAGCAGGCCGGGACAGAGCACAGATACGCAGTATTTT
CASRPGQSTDTQYF
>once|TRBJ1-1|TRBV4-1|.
TGCGCCAGCAGCCCTCGATGGTCTGGGAACACTGAAGCTTTCTTT
CASSPRWSGNTEAFF
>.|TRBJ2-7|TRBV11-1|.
TGTGCCAGCAGCTTATTAGACATAACCTACGAGCAGTACTTC
CASSLLDITYEQYF
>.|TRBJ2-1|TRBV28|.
TGTGCCAGCTGTAGTCCTTACTTCTACAATGAGCAGTTCTTC
CASCSPYFYNEQFF
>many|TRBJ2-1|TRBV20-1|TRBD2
TGCAGTGCCGTACTAGCGGGGTTTTACAATGAGCAGTTCTTC
CSAVLAGFYNEQFF
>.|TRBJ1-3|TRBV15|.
TGTGCCACCAGCAGCCAAGGACGGAGCTCTAAAAACACCATATATTTT
CATSSQGRSSKNTIYF
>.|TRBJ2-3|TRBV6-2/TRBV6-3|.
TGTGCCAGCAGACCCCCCGTGCCAGATACGCAGTATTTT
CASRPPVPDTQYF
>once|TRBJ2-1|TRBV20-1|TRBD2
TGCAGTGCTAGGGGACTAGCGGCACGGGATGAGCAGTTCTTC
CSARGLAARDEQFF
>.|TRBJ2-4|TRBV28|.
TGTGCCAGCAGTAGGGGAGCCAAAAACATTCAGTACTTC
CASSRGAKNIQYF
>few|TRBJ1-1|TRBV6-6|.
TGTGCCAGCAGTTACCCTTCTGAAGCTTTCTTT
CASSYPSEAFF
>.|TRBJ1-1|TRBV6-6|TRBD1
TGTGCCAGCAGTGCACCGGACAGGGCCGACACTGAAGCTTTCTTT
CASSAPDRADTEAFF
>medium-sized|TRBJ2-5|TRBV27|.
TGTGCCAGCAGTTCGGAACGTTTTAGAGAGACCCAGTACTTC
CASSSERFRETQYF
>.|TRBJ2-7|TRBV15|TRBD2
TGTGCCACCAGCACTCGACAGACCGGGACTAGCTTCCACTTC
CATSTRQTGTSFHF
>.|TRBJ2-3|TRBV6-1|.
TGTGCCAGCACCCCAGACGCGGGTAGCTCCACAGATACGCAGTATTTT
CASTPDAGSSTDTQYF
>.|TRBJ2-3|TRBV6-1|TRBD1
TGTGCCAGCAACCTCGCGACAGGGGGGGTTCCTGGCACAGATACGCAGTATTTT
CASNLATGGVPGTDTQYF